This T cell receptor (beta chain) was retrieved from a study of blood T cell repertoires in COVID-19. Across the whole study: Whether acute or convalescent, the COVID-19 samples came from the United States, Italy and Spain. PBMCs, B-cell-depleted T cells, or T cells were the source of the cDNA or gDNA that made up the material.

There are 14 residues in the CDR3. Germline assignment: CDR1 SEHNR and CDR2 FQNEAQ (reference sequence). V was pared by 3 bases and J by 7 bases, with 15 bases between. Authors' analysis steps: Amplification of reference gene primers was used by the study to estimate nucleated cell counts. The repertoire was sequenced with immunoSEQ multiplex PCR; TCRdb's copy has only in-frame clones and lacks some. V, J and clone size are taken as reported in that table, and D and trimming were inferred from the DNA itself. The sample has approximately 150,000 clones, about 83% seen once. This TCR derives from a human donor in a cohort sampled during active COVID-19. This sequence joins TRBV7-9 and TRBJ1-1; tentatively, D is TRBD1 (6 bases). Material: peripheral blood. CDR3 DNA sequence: TGTGCCAGCAGCTTGGGGACATCAGGGTTTGAAGCTTTCTTT. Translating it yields CASSLGTSGFEAFF.